The 27 T cell receptor beta chains below come from one sample, sequenced in a study of T-cell reconstitution after alpha-beta-depleted transplantation in children. Preparation of the TCRbeta library used unique molecular identifiers. TCRdb re-analysed the PCR reads in MiXCR, keeping a single row per CDR3 protein. The data hold fewer than 750,000 distinct CDR3 sequences, with under 25% observed a single time. The specimen was PBMCs, mostly from graft donor cells, collected 360 days after TCRalphabeta/CD19-depleted stem cell transplant. These receptors all come from a boy younger than two who had a stem cell transplant for acute myeloid leukemia, so the T cells may come from the graft donor.

A remark on this clonotype: This may be a read error: a much more frequent sequence differs by one nucleotide. This chain joins TRBV20-1 and TRBJ2-7; 7 bases line up with TRBD2. Germline V gene data show CDR1 as DFQATT and CDR2 as SNEGSKA (reference sequence). CDR3 length: 12 amino acids. V lost 8 bases and J lost 4; bases outside the gene matches: 8. The CDR3 sequence: CSPTSGAYEQYF. The CDR3 nucleotides are TGCAGTCCCACGAGCGGGGCTTACGAGCAGTACTTC.

This clonotype was detected only a few times. The CDR3 DNA reads as TGTGCCACCAGCAGTCCTAGGGGGGAGCAGTACTTC. Translation: CATSSPRGEQYF. V and J are TRBV15 and TRBJ2-7; D might be TRBD1 (6 bases). Germline V gene lookup returns CDR1 LNHNV and CDR2 YYDKDF (reference sequence). This CDR3 comprises 12 residues. V was shortened by 3 bases and J by 7 bases, with 10 bases between the two germline ends.

This clonotype was observed a handful of times. The chain couples TRBV4-3 to TRBJ2-4; TRBD1 aligns across 7 bases. The trim removed 1 base at V and 5 bases at J, leaving 2 bases unmatched. The CDR3 totals 14 residues. Per germline, CDR1 LGHNA and CDR2 YSLEER. The CDR3 DNA sequence: TGCGCCAGCAGCCAAGGACAGGGTGAAAACATTCAGTACTTC. Its protein is CASSQGQGENIQYF.

The chain combines TRBV24-1 with TRBJ2-5, with 10 nucleotides matching TRBD2. In germline, CDR1 is KGHDR, CDR2 SFDVKD. V lost 5 bases to trimming and J lost 5 bases; unmatched junction nucleotides: 1. The CDR3 length is 13 residues. The CDR3 here is CATSGTSGETQYF. CDR3 in DNA: TGTGCCACCAGTGGGACTAGCGGTGAGACCCAGTACTTC.

This clonotype was counted a few times. The chain combines TRBV7-2 with TRBJ2-3; no firm D call. The CDR3 spans 16 residues. V dropped 3 bases and J dropped 3 bases, with 16 bases sitting between them. Per the germline V gene, CDR1 is SGHTA and CDR2 is FQGNSA. The CDR3 region is CASSFRAVMGTDTQYF. CDR3 sequence (DNA): TGTGCCAGCAGCTTCCGGGCCGTCATGGGTACAGATACGCAGTATTTT.

This clonotype was counted ten times or more. The rearrangement uses TRBV5-4 and TRBJ2-1; D call uncertain. Germline CDR1 reads SGHNT; CDR2 reads YYREEE (reference sequence). V lost 0 bases and J 6 bases, leaving 7 bases between the germline ends. This CDR3 has 13 residues. This chain's CDR3 is CASSLDRPNEQFF. In DNA form, the CDR3 reads TGTGCCAGCAGCTTGGATCGGCCCAATGAGCAGTTCTTC.

The chain joins TRBV15 to TRBJ1-3, with D perhaps TRBD1 (5 bases). Germline CDR1 is LNHNV and CDR2 is YYDKDF (reference sequence). This CDR3 has 15 amino acids. Trimming shortened V by 5 bases and J by 0 bases, and 11 bases separated the two germline ends. CDR3 sequence: CATSLLGRSGNTIYF. The CDR3 bases are TGTGCCACCAGCTTACTGGGGCGCTCTGGAAACACCATATATTTT.

The count of this clonotype is one. CDR3 in amino acids: CASSYRQLAGGFTKTYNEQFF. For the CDR3, the DNA is TGTGCCAGCAGTTACCGTCAGCTAGCGGGGGGATTCACCAAGACTTACAATGAGCAGTTCTTC. The chain links TRBV6-2 or TRBV6-3 to TRBJ2-1; 11 nucleotides match TRBD2. The CDR3 has 21 amino acids. The trim removed 2 bases at V and 4 bases at J, leaving 19 bases unmatched. Germline assignment: CDR1 MNHEY and CDR2 SVGEGT.

This clonotype has at least ten counts. J is TRBJ2-5 and V is TRBV7-3; TRBD2 might be the D (5 bases). Germline V lookup: CDR1 SGHTA, CDR2 FQGTGA. With 1 base removed from V and 2 bases from J, the gap between germline ends came to 11 bases. The CDR3 runs 15 residues. The CDR3, as DNA: TGTGCCAGCAGCTTAATGGGAGCGCATCAAGAGACCCAGTACTTC. Protein product: CASSLMGAHQETQYF.

The table lists this clonotype with many counts. The J gene is TRBJ2-1, the V gene TRBV7-9; D is ambiguous. V was cut by 1 base and J by 0 bases, with 4 bases left in between. This CDR3 comprises 14 residues. CDR1 and CDR2 (germline): SEHNR, FQNEAQ (reference sequence). The CDR3 DNA reads as TGTGCCAGCAGCTTAGAGAGCTCCTACAATGAGCAGTTCTTC. This sequence encodes CASSLESSYNEQFF.

This clonotype has a handful of counts. V usage is TRBV12-3 or TRBV12-4 and J usage is TRBJ2-3; D unclear. The CDR3 totals 15 residues. V gave up 3 bases and J gave up 0 bases, with 10 bases separating them. CDR3 sequence (DNA): TGTGCCAGCAGTTTTCTCGCGGTGAGCACAGATACGCAGTATTTT. Protein sequence: CASSFLAVSTDTQYF.

This clonotype showed up many times. The chain is built from TRBV7-2 and TRBJ1-2, with D unresolved. With 2 bases removed from V and 6 bases from J, the gap between germline ends came to 13 bases. Germline V gene lookup returns CDR1 SGHTA and CDR2 FQGNSA. This CDR3 is built from 14 residues. The CDR3 DNA reads TGTGCCAGCAGCTTAAGGGCGGCAGGCAATGGCTACACCTTC. Translated, it gives CASSLRAAGNGYTF.

This sequence joins TRBV12-3 or TRBV12-4 and TRBJ2-1; D is uncertain. Trimming shortened V by 3 bases and J by 2 bases, and 5 bases separated the two germline ends. The CDR3 has 13 amino acids. The CDR3 nucleotides read TGTGCCAGCAGTTTCAATCCCTACAATGAGCAGTTCTTC. Its protein product is CASSFNPYNEQFF.

This clonotype was observed a few times. The CDR3 DNA sequence: TGCAGTGCTTCATCACATGGGACAGATACGCAGTATTTT. Translated, it gives CSASSHGTDTQYF. The J gene is TRBJ2-3, the V gene TRBV20-1; D not certain. Germline V gene lookup returns CDR1 DFQATT and CDR2 SNEGSKA (reference sequence). CDR3 length: 13 residues. V dropped 5 bases and J dropped 3 bases, with 12 bases sitting between them.

Ten or more counts support this clonotype. The chain has TRBV5-8 and TRBJ2-1, with TRBD1 matching over 12 bases. Per germline, CDR1 SGHTS and CDR2 YDEGEE. Trimming at V came to 2 bases and at J to 6 bases, leaving 15 bases not matched to a gene. This CDR3 has 19 amino acids. CDR3 nucleotide sequence: TGTGCCAGCAGCTTCGCTATCCGGGACAGGGGGCGCAGGGTCAATGAGCAGTTCTTC. Its translation is CASSFAIRDRGRRVNEQFF.

This clonotype was detected ten times or more. J is TRBJ2-3 and V is TRBV29-1; the match to TRBD2 covers 9 bases. The CDR3 length is 14 residues. Germline V lookup: CDR1 SQVTM, CDR2 ANQGSEA. V lost 6 bases and J lost 4; bases outside the gene matches: 8. The CDR3 region is CSVFAGGRADTQYF. The DNA for the CDR3 is TGCAGCGTCTTTGCGGGGGGGCGGGCAGATACGCAGTATTTT.

This clonotype has a count of ten or more. The rearrangement links TRBV20-1 to TRBJ2-3; the D is unclear. The CDR3 has 12 amino acids. Germline lookup yields CDR1 DFQATT and CDR2 SNEGSKA (reference sequence). Trimming removed 7 bases at V and 0 bases at J, with 8 bases between. CDR3 loop: CSGTSSTDTQYF. CDR3 nucleotides: TGCAGTGGGACGTCTAGCACAGATACGCAGTATTTT.

In this sample, this clonotype turned up a few times. The V call is TRBV24-1, the J call TRBJ2-1, with D possibly matching TRBD1 (5 bases). This CDR3 is 15 amino acids long. CDR1 and CDR2 from the germline V gene are KGHDR and SFDVKD. V was clipped by 0 bases and J by 7 bases, with 12 bases between them. CDR3 nucleotide sequence: TGTGCCACCAGTGATTTGAGACAGAGCAGGAATGAGCAGTTCTTC. It specifies CATSDLRQSRNEQFF.

The chain joins TRBV19 to TRBJ1-3; possibly TRBD1 for D (6 bases). CDR3 length: 12 amino acids. CDR1 and CDR2 from the germline V gene are LNHDA and SQIVND (reference sequence). Trimming took off 9 bases at V and 0 bases at J, with 6 bases between the two ends. In DNA form, the CDR3 reads TGTGCCAGGGACAGCTCTGGAAACACCATATATTTT. Translation: CARDSSGNTIYF.

This rearrangement joins TRBV12-3 or TRBV12-4 to TRBJ1-1, with a tentative D call TRBD1 (5 bases). The ends were cut back, 3 bases at V and 11 bases at J, with 16 bases in the middle. The CDR3 length is 13 residues. The chain's CDR3 is CASSFGGAAAAFF. The CDR3 coding sequence is TGTGCCAGCAGTTTTGGAGGGGCGGCGGCGGCTTTCTTT.

This clonotype was recorded a few times. This CDR3 is CASSPLPFTGQDTQYF. The CDR3 DNA is TGTGCCAGCAGCCCCCTGCCTTTTACGGGGCAAGATACGCAGTATTTT. The chain combines TRBV7-2 with TRBJ2-3, with D possibly called TRBD1 or TRBD2 (5 bases each). Per germline, CDR1 SGHTA and CDR2 FQGNSA. There are 16 residues in the CDR3. Trimming removed 5 bases at V and 5 bases at J, with 20 bases between.

This clonotype appeared many times. The V and J genes are TRBV29-1 and TRBJ2-7; TRBD1 agrees at 7 bases. The CDR3 loop spans 15 amino acids. Germline CDR1 is SQVTM and CDR2 is ANQGSEA. With V trimmed by 4 bases and J by 3 bases, 12 bases remained unmatched. The CDR3 region has the DNA TGCAGCGTTGCGCGAGCCCCGACAGGGTACTACGAGCAGTACGTC. The encoded protein is CSVARAPTGYYEQYV.

This clonotype was counted between two and nine times. The gene calls are TRBV12-3 or TRBV12-4 and TRBJ2-7; D might be TRBD1 or TRBD2, each matching 5 bases. V lost 3 bases and J 3 bases, leaving 12 bases between the germline ends. This CDR3 has 14 amino acids. Here the CDR3 DNA reads TGTGCCAGCAGTTTGGGGGACGGATACTACGAGCAGTACTTC. Amino acids: CASSLGDGYYEQYF.

This clonotype was seen repeatedly, ten times or more. This chain connects TRBV6-1 to TRBJ2-4; the D call may be TRBD1 or TRBD2 (5 bases each). CDR1 and CDR2 (germline): MNHNS, SASEGT. The CDR3 totals 15 residues. The V gene lost 6 bases and the J gene lost 3 bases, with 15 bases spanning the gap. The CDR3 protein is CASSQERGGKNIQYF. CDR3 in DNA: TGTGCCAGCAGCCAAGAACGGGGCGGCAAAAACATTCAGTACTTC.

This clonotype was counted at least ten times. Written as DNA, the CDR3 is TGCAGTGCTAGAGACCGGTGGAGAAACAGTCAGGAGACCCAGTACTTC. This sequence encodes CSARDRWRNSQETQYF. The rearrangement joins TRBV20-1 to TRBJ2-5; D gene ambiguous. Trimming removed 0 bases from V and 5 bases from J, with 19 bases in between. This CDR3 region has 16 residues. CDR1 and CDR2 from the germline V gene are DFQATT and SNEGSKA (reference sequence).

The CDR3 DNA is TGCAGTGCTAGCCGTAGCGGGGCCTTCAATGAGCAGTTCTTC. It specifies CSASRSGAFNEQFF. The rearrangement joins TRBV20-1 to TRBJ2-1, with 8 bases identical to TRBD2. This CDR3 contains 14 residues. The ends lost 3 bases at V and 6 bases at J; junction bases unmatched: 7. Germline V gives CDR1 DFQATT, CDR2 SNEGSKA (reference sequence).

The rearrangement joins TRBV6-4 to TRBJ2-1, with D tentatively TRBD2 (6 bases). This CDR3 has 16 amino acids. Deletions cut 2 bases from V and 0 bases from J, with 11 bases between. The germline gives CDR1 MRHNA, CDR2 SNTAGT. The DNA of the CDR3 is TGTGCCAGCAGTGACGGGTGGAGGGGCTCCTACAATGAGCAGTTCTTC. Translating gives CASSDGWRGSYNEQFF.